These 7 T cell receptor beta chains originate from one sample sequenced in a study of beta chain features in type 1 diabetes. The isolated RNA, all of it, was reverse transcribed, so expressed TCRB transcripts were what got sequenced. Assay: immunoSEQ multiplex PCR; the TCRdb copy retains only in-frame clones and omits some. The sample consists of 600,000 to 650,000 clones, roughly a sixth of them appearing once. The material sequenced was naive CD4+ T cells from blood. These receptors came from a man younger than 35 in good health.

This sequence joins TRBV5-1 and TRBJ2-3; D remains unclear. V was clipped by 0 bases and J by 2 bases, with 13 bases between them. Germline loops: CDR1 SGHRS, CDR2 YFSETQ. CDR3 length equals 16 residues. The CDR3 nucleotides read TGCGCCAGCAGCTTGGCCCGGACCTCGACCACAGATACGCAGTATTTT. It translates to CASSLARTSTTDTQYF.

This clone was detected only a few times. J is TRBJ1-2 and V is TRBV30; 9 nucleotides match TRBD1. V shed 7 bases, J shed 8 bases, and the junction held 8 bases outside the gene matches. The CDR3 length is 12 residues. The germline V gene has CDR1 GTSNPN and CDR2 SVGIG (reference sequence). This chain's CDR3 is CALTQGAGGYTF. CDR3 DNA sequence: TGTGCCTTAACACAGGGGGCGGGAGGCTACACCTTC.

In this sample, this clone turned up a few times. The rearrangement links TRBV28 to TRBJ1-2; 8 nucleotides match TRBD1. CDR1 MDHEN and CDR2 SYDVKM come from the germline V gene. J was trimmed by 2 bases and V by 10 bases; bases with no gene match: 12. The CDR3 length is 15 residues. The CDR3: CATPGQAGRNYGYTF. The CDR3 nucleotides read TGTGCCACACCGGGACAGGCCGGACGGAACTATGGCTACACCTTC.

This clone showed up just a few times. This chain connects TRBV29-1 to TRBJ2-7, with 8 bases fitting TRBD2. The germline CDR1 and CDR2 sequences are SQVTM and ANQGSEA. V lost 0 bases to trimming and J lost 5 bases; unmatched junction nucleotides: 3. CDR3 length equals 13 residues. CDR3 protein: CSVEDPGGNEQYF. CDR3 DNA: TGCAGCGTTGAAGACCCGGGAGGGAACGAGCAGTACTTC.

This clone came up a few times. The CDR3 region is CATSASSGFYNEQFF. In DNA, the CDR3 is TGTGCCACCAGTGCTTCTAGCGGGTTCTACAATGAGCAGTTCTTC. This rearrangement joins TRBV15 to TRBJ2-1; 8 positions agree with TRBD2. CDR3 length: 15 residues. The ends lost 6 bases at V and 3 bases at J; junction bases unmatched: 7. Germline V gives CDR1 LNHNV, CDR2 YYDKDF (reference sequence).

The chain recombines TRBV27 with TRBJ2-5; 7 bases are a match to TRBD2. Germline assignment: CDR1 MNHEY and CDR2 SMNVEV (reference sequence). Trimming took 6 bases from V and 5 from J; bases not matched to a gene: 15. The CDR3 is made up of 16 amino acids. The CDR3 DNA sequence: TGTGCCAGCAGCCCGGGGTGGGAAGCGGGAAGGGAGACCCAGTACTTC. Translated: CASSPGWEAGRETQYF.

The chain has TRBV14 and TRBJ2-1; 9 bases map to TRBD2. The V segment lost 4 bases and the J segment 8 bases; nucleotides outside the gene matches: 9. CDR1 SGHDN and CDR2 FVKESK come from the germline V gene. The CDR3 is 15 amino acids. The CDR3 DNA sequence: TGTGCCAGCAGCCGGGTGGCGGGGGGGCCTTATGAGCAGTTCTTC. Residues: CASSRVAGGPYEQFF.